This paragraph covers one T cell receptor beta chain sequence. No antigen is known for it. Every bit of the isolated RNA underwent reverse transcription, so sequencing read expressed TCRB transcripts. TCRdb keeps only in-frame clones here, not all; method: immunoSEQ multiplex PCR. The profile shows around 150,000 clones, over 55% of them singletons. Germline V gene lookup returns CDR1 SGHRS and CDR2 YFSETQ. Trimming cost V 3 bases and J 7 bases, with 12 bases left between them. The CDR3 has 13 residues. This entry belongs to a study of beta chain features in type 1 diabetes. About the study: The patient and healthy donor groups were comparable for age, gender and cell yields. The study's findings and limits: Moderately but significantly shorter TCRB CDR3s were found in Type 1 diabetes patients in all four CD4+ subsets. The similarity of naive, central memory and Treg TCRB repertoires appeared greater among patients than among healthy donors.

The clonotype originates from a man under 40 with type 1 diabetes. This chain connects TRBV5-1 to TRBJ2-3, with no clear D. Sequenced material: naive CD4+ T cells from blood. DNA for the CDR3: TGCGCCAGCAGCTCAGGTGATCAGAATACGCAGTATTTT. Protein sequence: CASSSGDQNTQYF.